These 30 T cell receptor beta chains share one sample of origin, sequenced in a study of T cells in Graves' hyperthyroidism and ophthalmopathy. Amplification of TCR beta CDR3 regions was performed using RNA transcripts as template. The HTBI primer set drove a first-round RT-PCR of the TCR CDR3. TCRdb recomputed calls from the multiplex PCR reads with MiXCR, one row per CDR3 protein. The sample has over 250,000 distinct CDR3 sequences; approximately 26% are singletons. The sequenced sample consisted of blood. Every receptor here comes from a man between 35 and 55 years old with Graves' hyperthyroidism that later progressed to Graves' ophthalmopathy.

At least ten counts were recorded for this clonotype. This chain connects TRBV9 to TRBJ2-2; D remains ambiguous. V was clipped by 1 base and J by 1 base, with 5 bases between them. Germline V gene sequence: CDR1 SGDLS, CDR2 YYNGEE. This CDR3 has 14 residues. CDR3: CASSVLQNTGELFF. Here the CDR3 DNA reads TGTGCCAGCAGCGTACTTCAGAACACCGGGGAGCTGTTTTTT.

This clonotype has a count of ten or more. A much more abundant neighbour one base away suggests this may be a read error. The rearrangement links TRBV7-2 to TRBJ2-5, with 10 bases lining up with TRBD2. Trimming at V came to 5 bases and at J to 5 bases, leaving 5 bases not matched to a gene. CDR3 length equals 14 residues. Germline V gives CDR1 SGHTA, CDR2 FQGNSA. The CDR3 bases are TGTGCCAGCAGCCCCCAAGCGGGGGGGGAGACCCAGTACTTC. Translated: CASSPQAGGETQYF.

The sample holds a few counts of this clonotype. The V gene is TRBV3-1, the J gene TRBJ2-7, with D possibly being TRBD1 (5 bases). The CDR3 has 12 residues. The ends were cut back, 5 bases at V and 6 bases at J, with 11 bases in the middle. CDR1 is LGHDT and CDR2 is YNNKEL in the germline V gene (reference sequence). The CDR3 sequence: CASSGTGPEQYF. The CDR3 DNA reads TGTGCCAGCAGCGGAACAGGTCCCGAGCAGTACTTC.

There are many counts of this clonotype. This chain connects TRBV2 to TRBJ1-2; 8 bases agree with TRBD1. This CDR3 is built from 14 residues. Per the germline V gene, CDR1 is SNHLY and CDR2 is FYNNEI. The trim removed 7 bases at V and 4 bases at J, leaving 8 bases unmatched. The CDR3 loop reads CASKGQGAVYGYTF. The DNA for the CDR3 is TGTGCCAGCAAAGGGCAGGGGGCAGTCTATGGCTACACCTTC.

This clonotype was counted many times. CDR3 nucleotide sequence: TGCAGTGCCAAAAGGCCGCCAGAGACCCAGTACTTC. Its translation: CSAKRPPETQYF. The V call is TRBV20-1, the J call TRBJ2-5; no definite D call. Trimming removed 6 bases at V and 4 bases at J, with 12 bases between. The CDR3 is 12 amino acids. Looked up from germline, CDR1 is DFQATT and CDR2 is SNEGSKA (reference sequence).

This clonotype was recorded at least ten times. This chain uses TRBV28 with TRBJ1-1; no reliable D call. CDR3 length equals 9 residues. Trimming removed 6 bases from V and 8 bases from J, with 4 bases in between. CDR1 and CDR2 from the germline V gene are MDHEN and SYDVKM. Here the CDR3 reads CASRGEAFF. The DNA of the CDR3 is TGTGCCAGCAGAGGGGAAGCTTTCTTT.

This sequence joins TRBV27 and TRBJ2-7; 12 bases are shared with TRBD2. The CDR3 has 13 residues. Germline-derived CDR1 and CDR2 are MNHEY and SMNVEV (reference sequence). V gave up 7 bases and J gave up 6 bases; unmatched junction bases: 4. DNA for the CDR3: TGTGCCAGCACCGCTAGCGGGGGGGGCGAGCAGTACTTC. The encoded protein is CASTASGGGEQYF.

The chain carries TRBV12-3 or TRBV12-4 and TRBJ2-5; 11 positions match TRBD2. The V gene end was trimmed by 4 bases and the J gene end by 7 bases; junction bases not matched to a gene: 5. The CDR3 has 14 amino acids. The DNA of the CDR3 is TGTGCCAGCAGTTATTCCGGGACTAGCGGGACCCAGTACTTC. Residues: CASSYSGTSGTQYF.

The chain couples TRBV2 to TRBJ2-2; TRBD2 agrees at 10 bases. The CDR3 has 16 residues. Per the germline V gene, CDR1 is SNHLY and CDR2 is FYNNEI. The V segment lost 1 base and the J segment 3 bases; nucleotides outside the gene matches: 2. The CDR3 sequence: CASSEGLAGDTGELFF. The DNA for the CDR3 is TGTGCCAGCAGTGAAGGGCTAGCGGGAGACACCGGGGAGCTGTTTTTT.

This clonotype was counted at least ten times. The V call is TRBV11-3, the J call TRBJ1-2; weak D call: TRBD1 (5 bases). CDR1 and CDR2 (germline): SGHNT, YENEEA. Trimming pared 4 bases from V and 0 bases from J, leaving 9 bases between. This CDR3 has 14 residues. In nucleotides, the CDR3 is TGTGCCAGCAGCTACGGGGCAGCTAACTATGGCTACACCTTC. It encodes CASSYGAANYGYTF.

This chain uses TRBV28 with TRBJ1-2, with D possibly matching TRBD1 (5 bases). Per germline, CDR1 MDHEN and CDR2 SYDVKM. The ends were cut back, 5 bases at V and 7 bases at J, with 17 bases in the middle. The length of the CDR3 is 14 residues. DNA of the CDR3: TGTGCCAGCAGTCTCGGGGGACGAATTAGTGGCTACACCTTC. Amino acid sequence: CASSLGGRISGYTF.

This clonotype was seen many times. The chain employs TRBV20-1 and TRBJ1-1; D unresolved. V lost 2 bases and J 1 base, leaving 11 bases between the germline ends. This CDR3 region has 14 residues. Germline V CDR1 and CDR2: DFQATT, SNEGSKA (reference sequence). CDR3: CSARSWGENTEAFF. For the CDR3, the DNA is TGCAGTGCTAGATCTTGGGGTGAGAACACTGAAGCTTTCTTT.

This clonotype was picked up many times. The V call is TRBV6-5, the J call TRBJ2-3; D unresolved. Trimming removed 3 bases at V and 1 base at J, with 5 bases between. CDR3 length: 13 residues. The germline gives CDR1 MNHEY, CDR2 SVGAGI. The CDR3 nucleotides read TGTGCCAGCAGTTATGTCCGCACAGATACGCAGTATTTT. Its translation: CASSYVRTDTQYF.

This clonotype has at least ten counts. V usage is TRBV24-1 and J usage is TRBJ2-5; perhaps TRBD1 as D (5 bases). This CDR3 is 13 amino acids long. V was clipped by 5 bases and J by 1 base, with 7 bases between them. The germline V gene encodes CDR1 KGHDR and CDR2 SFDVKD. The CDR3 nucleotides are TGTGCCACCAGTGTCCAGGGCCAAGAGACCCAGTACTTC. Its protein product is CATSVQGQETQYF.

This clonotype was observed many times. The chain links TRBV28 to TRBJ1-2; D is unresolved. CDR1 and CDR2 from the germline V gene are MDHEN and SYDVKM. V dropped 2 bases and J dropped 5 bases, with 9 bases sitting between them. CDR3 length equals 13 residues. The CDR3 reads CASSLPTTYGYTF. Here the CDR3 DNA reads TGTGCCAGCAGTTTACCTACTACTTATGGCTACACCTTC.

The V gene is TRBV7-8, the J gene TRBJ2-5, with TRBD2 matching 8 bases. Germline V gene sequence: CDR1 SGHVS, CDR2 FQNEAQ. Trimming cost V 2 bases and J 1 base; bases outside gene matches: 3. The CDR3 covers 15 residues. DNA for the CDR3: TGTGCCAGCAGCTTAAGCCTAGCGGGCCAAGAGACCCAGTACTTC. It is translated as CASSLSLAGQETQYF. The full variable domain, its missing parts supplied by reference TRBV7-8 and TRBJ2-5, is GAGVSQSPRYKVAKRGQDVALRCDPISGHVSLFWYQQALGQGPEFLTYFQNEAQLDKSGLPSDRFFAERPEGSVSTLKIQRTQQEDSAVYLCASSLSLAGQETQYFGPGTRLLVL.

Remarks on this clonotype: A read error is possible here, since a much larger clone lies one base away. The chain combines TRBV20-1 with TRBJ2-7; perhaps D is TRBD1 or TRBD2 (5 bases each). Germline CDR1 is DFQATT and CDR2 is SNEGSKA (reference sequence). This CDR3 is 15 amino acids long. Trimming cost V 7 bases and J 5 bases, with 24 bases left between them. CDR3 DNA: TGCAGTGATATAGGCCCCGAAGGGGCCGGGGACGAGCAGTACTTC. Protein: CSDIGPEGAGDEQYF.

This clonotype was observed many times. This chain's CDR3 is CASSLFWGDQETQYF. In DNA, the CDR3 is TGTGCCAGCAGTTTATTTTGGGGAGACCAAGAGACCCAGTACTTC. The chain uses TRBV28 and TRBJ2-5; possible D gene TRBD2, 5 bases. The CDR3 is 15 residues long. Trimming pared 1 base from V and 0 bases from J, leaving 9 bases between. The germline CDR1 and CDR2 sequences are MDHEN and SYDVKM.

This clonotype was detected many times. The rearrangement joins TRBV6-5 to TRBJ1-2, with D possibly TRBD1 on 5 matching bases. Germline CDR1 is MNHEY and CDR2 is SVGAGI. CDR3 length: 13 residues. Trimming pared 7 bases from V and 2 bases from J, leaving 11 bases between. The CDR3 sequence: CASTERGNYGYTF. CDR3 sequence (DNA): TGTGCCAGCACCGAAAGGGGAAACTATGGCTACACCTTC.

This clonotype was counted a few times. V is TRBV28 and J is TRBJ1-1; D call uncertain. The germline V gene has CDR1 MDHEN and CDR2 SYDVKM. CDR3 length: 12 residues. Trimming took off 5 bases at V and 7 bases at J, with 11 bases between the two ends. CDR3 in DNA: TGTGCCAGCAGTCCAAGCTGGGGTGAAGCTTTCTTT. Protein product: CASSPSWGEAFF.

This clonotype was counted ten times or more. This chain joins TRBV20-1 and TRBJ1-3; no definite D call. Germline V gives CDR1 DFQATT, CDR2 SNEGSKA (reference sequence). The CDR3 is 14 amino acids. Trimming took off 3 bases at V and 3 bases at J, with 12 bases between the two ends. CDR3 DNA sequence: TGCAGTGCTAGTGGCGAAGGTTTTGGAAACACCATATATTTT. Protein: CSASGEGFGNTIYF.

The rearrangement joins TRBV28 to TRBJ1-1; no clear D gene. The germline gives CDR1 MDHEN, CDR2 SYDVKM. CDR3 length: 13 residues. Trimming removed 5 bases from V and 1 base from J, with 8 bases in between. The CDR3 DNA reads as TGTGCCAGCAGTCCCTTTTGGAACACTGAAGCTTTCTTT. Translation: CASSPFWNTEAFF.

This clonotype has a count of ten or more. The gene calls are TRBV7-4 and TRBJ2-2; D is undetermined. Trimming removed 3 bases at V and 0 bases at J, with 8 bases between. The CDR3 consists of 15 residues. Per the germline V gene, CDR1 is SGHVT and CDR2 is SQSDAQ. For the CDR3, the DNA is TGTGCCAGCAGCTTCACAGACGCGAACACCGGGGAGCTGTTTTTT. Encoded protein: CASSFTDANTGELFF.

The chain carries TRBV6-1 and TRBJ1-2; 7 positions match TRBD1. The V gene end was trimmed by 5 bases and the J gene end by 6 bases; junction bases not matched to a gene: 12. This CDR3 region has 15 residues. Per germline, CDR1 MNHNS and CDR2 SASEGT. The CDR3 loop is CASSPGQSFHDGYTF. For the CDR3, the DNA is TGTGCCAGCAGTCCGGGACAGTCTTTTCATGATGGCTACACCTTC.

The genes are TRBV6-1 and TRBJ1-5, with a possible D match to TRBD1 (5 bases). Trimming took off 8 bases at V and 4 bases at J, with 12 bases between the two ends. Germline lookup yields CDR1 MNHNS and CDR2 SASEGT. This CDR3 contains 13 residues. The CDR3 region is CASDTNRNQPQHF. As DNA, the CDR3 is TGTGCCAGCGACACTAACAGGAATCAGCCCCAGCATTTT.

The table lists this clonotype with many counts. V and J are TRBV6-1 and TRBJ2-7, with D unresolved. CDR1 and CDR2 (germline): MNHNS, SASEGT. CDR3 length equals 14 residues. Trimming cost V 3 bases and J 2 bases, with 11 bases left between them. The CDR3 loop is CASSDADGPYEQYF. The CDR3 region has the DNA TGTGCCAGCAGTGACGCTGACGGTCCCTACGAGCAGTACTTC.

This clonotype was counted many times. The V gene is TRBV30, the J gene TRBJ2-2; 9 positions agree with TRBD1. The length of the CDR3 is 15 residues. Germline V gives CDR1 GTSNPN, CDR2 SVGIG (reference sequence). J gave up 3 bases and V 5 bases, and 7 bases lay outside the gene matches. CDR3 nucleotide sequence: TGTGCCTGGGCACAGGGGGCGCGAGACACCGGGGAGCTGTTTTTT. Its protein product is CAWAQGARDTGELFF. The full variable domain, its missing parts supplied by reference TRBV30 and TRBJ2-2, is SQTIHQWPATLVQPVGSPLSLECTVEGTSNPNLYWYRQAAGRGLQLLFYSVGIGQISSEVPQNLSASRPQDRQFILSSKKLLLSDSGFYLCAWAQGARDTGELFFGEGSRLTVL.

This clonotype showed up many times. The rearrangement uses TRBV11-2 and TRBJ1-1, with D maybe TRBD1 (6 bases). The CDR3 is 15 amino acids. Trimming took 4 bases from V and 5 from J, leaving 17 bases between them. The germline V gene encodes CDR1 SGHAT and CDR2 FQNNGV. CDR3 region: CASSYQTRTGTEAFF. The DNA for the CDR3 is TGTGCCAGCAGCTACCAGACCCGTACAGGGACTGAAGCTTTCTTT. Using reference TRBV11-2 and TRBJ1-1 for the parts outside the CDR3, the full variable domain is EAGVAQSPRYKIIEKRQSVAFWCNPISGHATLYWYQQILGQGPKLLIQFQNNGVVDDSQLPKDRFSAERLKGVDSTLKIQPAKLEDSAVYLCASSYQTRTGTEAFFGQGTRLTVV.

This clonotype was detected many times. The V call is TRBV20-1, the J call TRBJ2-7; 9 nucleotides line up with TRBD2. There are 14 residues in the CDR3. Per germline, CDR1 DFQATT and CDR2 SNEGSKA (reference sequence). V dropped 6 bases and J dropped 4; count of bases not matched to a gene: 10. For the CDR3, the DNA is TGCAGTGCACCCCGGGCGCTAGCGGGATACGAGCAGTACTTC. Protein sequence: CSAPRALAGYEQYF.

This clonotype was detected ten times or more. The V and J genes are TRBV24-1 and TRBJ2-7; 9 nucleotides match TRBD1. Germline values: CDR1 KGHDR, CDR2 SFDVKD. The CDR3 has 15 residues. The trim removed 7 bases at V and 2 bases at J, leaving 8 bases unmatched. The CDR3 is CATRDRTGETYEQYF. The CDR3 DNA reads as TGTGCCACCAGGGACCGGACAGGGGAGACCTACGAGCAGTACTTC.